The 20 T cell receptor beta chains below come from one sample, sequenced in a study of blood T cell repertoires in COVID-19. Generated by immunoSEQ multiplex PCR, the TCRdb table keeps only in-frame clones and is missing some. The table lists under 100,000 clones, around 81% of them singletons. The sequencing input was peripheral blood. Receptor source: a woman aged 65 to 85 with active or convalescent COVID-19.

This clone came up once. The chain links TRBV20-1 to TRBJ1-2, with D tentatively TRBD1 (5 bases). The V gene's germline CDR1 is DFQATT and CDR2 SNEGSKA (reference sequence). The germline V and J ends were trimmed by 6 bases and 4 bases, with 9 bases remaining between them. This CDR3 has 11 amino acids. The CDR3 DNA is TGCAGTGCGTCGGGGGGCTATGGCTACACCTTC. The encoded protein is CSASGGYGYTF.

V and J are TRBV27 and TRBJ2-1, with 7 bases fitting TRBD2. Trimming removed 3 bases from V and 5 bases from J; junction bases left unmatched: 7. The germline CDR1 and CDR2 sequences are MNHEY and SMNVEV (reference sequence). This CDR3 region has 15 residues. Written as DNA, the CDR3 is TGTGCCAGCAGTTTCCGGGCGGGGGAAAACAATGAGCAGTTCTTC. Protein: CASSFRAGENNEQFF.

The chain joins TRBV6-2 or TRBV6-3 to TRBJ1-2, with D possibly TRBD1 on 6 matching bases. The germline gives CDR1 MNHEY, CDR2 SVGEGT. This CDR3 spans 16 amino acids. Trimming left V 5 bases short and J 3 bases short, with 19 bases between. CDR3 protein: CASSPITGKIDYGYTF. CDR3 bases: TGTGCCAGCAGTCCAATAACAGGGAAGATTGACTATGGCTACACCTTC.

The rearrangement links TRBV5-1 to TRBJ1-1, with 7 nucleotides matching TRBD1. Germline V gives CDR1 SGHRS, CDR2 YFSETQ. The CDR3 consists of 12 residues. V gave up 5 bases and J gave up 6 bases; unmatched junction bases: 4. CDR3 region: CASRQGVAEAFF. The CDR3 coding sequence is TGCGCCAGCAGGCAGGGGGTCGCTGAAGCTTTCTTT.

This chain joins TRBV15 and TRBJ2-5, with D hard to call. The CDR3 runs 17 residues. V shed 0 bases and J shed 4 bases, with 18 bases lying between them. Germline V gives CDR1 LNHNV, CDR2 YYDKDF (reference sequence). This chain's CDR3 is CATSRDTYIAAIETQYF. CDR3 nucleotide sequence: TGTGCCACCAGCAGAGATACGTATATAGCAGCCATAGAGACCCAGTACTTC.

The chain couples TRBV2 to TRBJ1-2; D is possibly TRBD1 (5 bases). The V end was cut by 0 bases, the J end by 7 bases, with 15 bases between. The CDR3 spans 15 residues. In germline, CDR1 is SNHLY, CDR2 FYNNEI. CDR3 bases: TGTGCCAGCAGTGAAGCGCGGGGGTTAACGGGTGGCTACACCTTC. Translation gives CASSEARGLTGGYTF. Supplemented by reference TRBV2 and TRBJ1-2, the full variable domain reads EPEVTQTPSHQVTQMGQEVILRCVPISNHLYFYWYRQILGQKVEFLVSFYNNEISEKSEIFDDQFSVERPDGSNFTLKIRSTKLEDSAMYFCASSEARGLTGGYTFGSGTRLTVV.

This clone has just one count. The chain recombines TRBV5-1 with TRBJ2-2, with TRBD2 as a possible D gene (6 bases). The V end lost 4 bases, the J end lost 1 base, and 14 bases lay between the germline ends. The CDR3 has 16 residues. Germline loops: CDR1 SGHRS, CDR2 YFSETQ. The chain's CDR3 is CASSPEGRGNTGELFF. For the CDR3, the DNA is TGCGCCAGCAGCCCGGAGGGGCGGGGGAACACCGGGGAGCTGTTTTTT. The whole variable domain, remainder taken from reference TRBV5-1 and TRBJ2-2, is KAGVTQTPRYLIKTRGQQVTLSCSPISGHRSVSWYQQTPGQGLQFLFEYFSETQRNKGNFPGRFSGRQFSNSRSEMNVSTLELGDSALYLCASSPEGRGNTGELFFGEGSRLTVL.

The chain carries TRBV7-9 and TRBJ2-3; 9 nucleotides match TRBD1. The CDR3 is 17 residues long. Germline V lookup: CDR1 SEHNR, CDR2 FQNEAQ (reference sequence). The trim removed 5 bases at V and 5 bases at J, leaving 14 bases unmatched. Written as DNA, the CDR3 is TGTGCCAGCAGCCTTATTTTGCCGGGGACAGGGAGAGATACGCAGTATTTT. As protein: CASSLILPGTGRDTQYF.

This clone has just one count. The J gene is TRBJ2-3, the V gene TRBV11-3; 7 nucleotides align to TRBD1. Germline assignment: CDR1 SGHNT and CDR2 YENEEA. The CDR3 extends over 13 amino acids. The V and J ends lost 5 bases and 3 bases, in that order; junction bases with no gene match: 2. The CDR3 loop is CASSPRGTDTQYF. CDR3 DNA: TGTGCCAGCAGCCCCAGGGGGACAGATACGCAGTATTTT.

The chain is built from TRBV7-9 and TRBJ2-7, with D perhaps matching TRBD2 (6 bases). Trimming shortened V by 1 base and J by 3 bases, and 19 bases separated the two germline ends. The CDR3 has 17 residues. From germline, CDR1 is SEHNR and CDR2 FQNEAQ (reference sequence). CDR3 in amino acids: CASSLGVIAGGSYEQYF. CDR3 bases: TGTGCCAGCAGCTTAGGGGTTATCGCAGGAGGGAGCTACGAGCAGTACTTC. The whole variable domain, filled in from reference TRBV7-9 and TRBJ2-7, reads DTGVSQNPRHKITKRGQNVTFRCDPISEHNRLYWYRQTLGQGPEFLTYFQNEAQLEKSRLLSDRFSAERPKGSFSTLEIQRTEQGDSAMYLCASSLGVIAGGSYEQYFGPGTRLTVT.

The gene calls are TRBV29-1 and TRBJ1-2, with D tentatively TRBD1 (5 bases). The CDR3 spans 13 residues. Trimming took off 3 bases at V and 4 bases at J, with 12 bases between the two ends. Germline CDR1 is SQVTM and CDR2 is ANQGSEA. In nucleotides, the CDR3 is TGCAGCGTTGATCTGGGGCGCAGCTATGGCTACACCTTC. This translates into CSVDLGRSYGYTF.

The chain uses TRBV10-3 and TRBJ2-7; 8 nucleotides line up with TRBD1. This CDR3 is 14 amino acids long. V lost 4 bases, J lost 6 bases, and 8 bases stayed unmatched. Germline V lookup: CDR1 ENHRY, CDR2 SYGVKD. The CDR3 DNA follows: TGTGCCATCAGTGCGGACAGGGTTCTGGCCGAGCAGTACTTC. Amino acids: CAISADRVLAEQYF.

The rearrangement uses TRBV6-1 and TRBJ2-1, with D possibly being TRBD1 (5 bases). The CDR3 loop spans 17 amino acids. V lost 4 bases and J lost 2, with 18 bases in between. Germline-derived CDR1 and CDR2 are MNHNS and SASEGT. In DNA, the CDR3 is TGTGCCAGCAGTGGGCTTTCGGCAGGCAGGGCCTACAATGAGCAGTTCTTC. Translation: CASSGLSAGRAYNEQFF.

The chain has TRBV27 and TRBJ2-1; maybe TRBD2 (6 bases). V lost 5 bases and J 6 bases, leaving 20 bases between the germline ends. This CDR3 has 16 residues. Germline V lookup: CDR1 MNHEY, CDR2 SMNVEV (reference sequence). Here the CDR3 reads CASSPRVTREGNEQFF. The CDR3 coding sequence is TGTGCCAGCAGTCCCCGGGTGACTAGGGAAGGCAATGAGCAGTTCTTC.

V is TRBV7-2 and J is TRBJ2-1; TRBD1 agrees at 9 bases. Germline V gene sequence: CDR1 SGHTA, CDR2 FQGNSA. The CDR3 consists of 16 residues. The V gene end was trimmed by 5 bases and the J gene end by 6 bases; junction bases not matched to a gene: 11. CDR3: CASSVGPGTGSNEQFF. The CDR3 region has the DNA TGTGCCAGCAGCGTGGGCCCCGGGACAGGGAGCAATGAGCAGTTCTTC.

This rearrangement joins TRBV18 to TRBJ1-1; D might be TRBD1 (6 bases). Germline V gene data show CDR1 as KGHSH and CDR2 as LQKENI. V gave up 3 bases and J gave up 7 bases, with 15 bases separating them. This CDR3 is 14 amino acids long. The CDR3 DNA is TGTGCCAGCTCACCCGACAGGAGGAGTGGTGAAGCTTTCTTT. Amino acids: CASSPDRRSGEAFF.

CDR3 in amino acids: CASSLTGSSGNTIYF. CDR3 DNA sequence: TGCGCCAGCAGCTTAACAGGGTCCTCTGGAAACACCATATATTTT. The chain uses TRBV5-1 and TRBJ1-3, with D maybe TRBD1 (6 bases). Germline-derived CDR1 and CDR2 are SGHRS and YFSETQ. The CDR3 contains 15 residues. Trimming removed 2 bases from V and 0 bases from J, with 9 bases in between.

This clone has just a few counts. The rearrangement joins TRBV4-2 to TRBJ2-5, with a possible D match to TRBD2 (7 bases). V gave up 0 bases and J gave up 5 bases, with 13 bases separating them. The CDR3 is 15 amino acids. The germline V gene encodes CDR1 LGHNA and CDR2 YNFKEQ. The CDR3 bases are TGTGCCAGCAGCCAAGATGGGAGGGGGGGGGAGACCCAGTACTTC. This codes for CASSQDGRGGETQYF.

This rearrangement joins TRBV5-1 to TRBJ2-5; TRBD1 is a possible D gene (6 bases). The CDR3 sequence is 15 residues long. CDR1 SGHRS and CDR2 YFSETQ come from the germline V gene. V was trimmed by 4 bases and J by 5 bases, leaving 18 bases between them. CDR3 in amino acids: CASSTGQLGVETQYF. CDR3 coding DNA: TGCGCCAGCAGCACGGGACAACTGGGCGTGGAGACCCAGTACTTC. The variable domain in full, completed from reference TRBV5-1 and TRBJ2-5, reads KAGVTQTPRYLIKTRGQQVTLSCSPISGHRSVSWYQQTPGQGLQFLFEYFSETQRNKGNFPGRFSGRQFSNSRSEMNVSTLELGDSALYLCASSTGQLGVETQYFGPGTRLLVL.

This sequence joins TRBV3-1 (or the pseudogene TRBV3-2) and TRBJ1-2, with D perhaps TRBD1 (5 bases). Germline loops: CDR1 LGHDT, CDR2 YNNKEL (reference sequence). The CDR3 is made up of 15 amino acids. Trimming removed 6 bases from V and 14 bases from J, with 28 bases in between. The CDR3 region is CASRSGWQIPSGETF. Written as DNA, the CDR3 is TGTGCCAGCAGGTCAGGGTGGCAGATACCTTCGGGGGAAACCTTC.